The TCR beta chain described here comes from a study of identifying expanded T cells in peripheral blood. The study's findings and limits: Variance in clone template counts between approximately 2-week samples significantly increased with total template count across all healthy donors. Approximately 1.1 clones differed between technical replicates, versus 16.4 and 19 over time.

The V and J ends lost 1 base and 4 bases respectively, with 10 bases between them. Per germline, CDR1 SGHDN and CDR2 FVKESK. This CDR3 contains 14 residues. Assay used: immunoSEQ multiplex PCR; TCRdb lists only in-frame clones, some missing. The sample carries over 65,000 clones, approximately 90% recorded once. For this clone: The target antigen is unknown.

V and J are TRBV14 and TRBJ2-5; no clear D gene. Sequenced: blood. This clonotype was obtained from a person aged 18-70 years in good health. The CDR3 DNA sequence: TGTGCCAGCAGCCAAGTGGCCCTGGGAGAGACCCAGTACTTC. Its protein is CASSQVALGETQYF.